One sample yielded the 5 T cell receptor beta chains listed below, sequenced in a study of blood T cell repertoires in COVID-19 (dated by TCRdb to about 2020). The library was prepared using the immunoSEQ multiplex PCR assay. This is the immuneACCESS table as TCRdb keeps it, with only in-frame sequences that have V and J called. A part of the clones is gone; compared with another copy, unresolved V genes explain less than half, and the rest is unexplained. The sample includes some 300,000 clones, with around nine tenths observed a single time. The ten largest clones take up about 1.2% of the sample. Sequenced: peripheral blood. The receptors originated from a man between 65 and 85 years old with acute or convalescent COVID-19.

The V gene is TRBV4-2, the J gene TRBJ1-2, with no clear D. This CDR3 contains 16 residues. Per the germline V gene, CDR1 is LGHNA and CDR2 is YNFKEQ. V shed 6 bases and J shed 4 bases, with 21 bases lying between them. Here the CDR3 DNA reads TGTGCCAGCAGGCCTGGGGTCCAGGCGGGAAGCTATGGCTACACCTTC. Translating it yields CASRPGVQAGSYGYTF.

This clone has a single count. V is TRBV3-1 (or the pseudogene TRBV3-2) and J is TRBJ2-5; D is unresolved. The germline V and J ends were trimmed by 5 bases and 5 bases, with 12 bases remaining between them. Germline CDR1 is LGHDT and CDR2 is YNNKEL (reference sequence). This CDR3 has 13 residues. The CDR3 nucleotides read TGTGCCAGCAGCGCCAGCGCCGTGGAGACCCAGTACTTC. This encodes CASSASAVETQYF.

V is TRBV3-1 (or the pseudogene TRBV3-2) and J is TRBJ1-2, with a possible D match to TRBD1 (6 bases). With 6 bases removed from V and 2 bases from J, the gap between germline ends came to 13 bases. CDR3 length: 14 residues. From germline, CDR1 is LGHDT and CDR2 YNNKEL (reference sequence). The CDR3 protein is CASSSGQTNYGYTF. The CDR3 nucleotides are TGTGCCAGCAGTTCTGGACAGACGAACTATGGCTACACCTTC.

This chain uses TRBV6-1 with TRBJ2-2; no firm D call. The CDR3 spans 12 residues. Trimming cost V 6 bases and J 7 bases, with 9 bases left between them. Germline-derived CDR1 and CDR2 are MNHNS and SASEGT. Here the CDR3 reads CASRSGHGELFF. The CDR3 bases are TGTGCCAGCAGATCCGGTCACGGGGAGCTGTTTTTT.

The chain has TRBV14 and TRBJ1-2; the D gene is possibly TRBD1 (5 bases). V was clipped by 2 bases and J by 4 bases, with 14 bases between them. CDR1 and CDR2 from the germline V gene are SGHDN and FVKESK. This CDR3 has 15 amino acids. CDR3 loop: CASSQIGGVPYGYTF. CDR3 DNA sequence: TGTGCCAGCAGCCAAATTGGAGGGGTCCCCTATGGCTACACCTTC.